The rows below give T cell receptor beta chains drawn from one sample of a study of graft-versus-host responses after intestinal transplantation. Measured with immunoSEQ multiplex PCR; TCRdb has only the in-frame clones, and not every one. The sample has approximately 86,000 clones, 91% seen once; the top ten hold approximately 0.096%. What these receptors recognize is not known. The sample was unstimulated CD4+ T cells sorted from spleen or lymph node cells, taken before intestinal transplant. Every receptor here comes from a human donor who received an intestinal transplant. Each CDR3 is given with its conserved first and last residue. The order of the fields is D gene, J gene, V gene, clone size, CDR3 DNA, CDR3 protein. A D gene is named only where the DNA matches it firmly. Rows may omit the clone size; those that give it use once, few, many or a size class.

TRBD1 | TRBJ1-2 | TRBV29-1 | NA | TGCAGCGTCCGTGCAGGGGGCTTTGGCTACACCTTC | CSVRAGGFGYTF
NA | TRBJ2-1 | TRBV5-5 | NA | TGTGCCAGCAGCTGGGAGGCTTTGGGGGACAGCTCCTACAATGAGCAGTTCTTC | CASSWEALGDSSYNEQFF
TRBD1 | TRBJ1-5 | TRBV6-6 | NA | TGTGCCAGCAGTTTCGACAGGGGTTATAGCAATCAGCCCCAGCATTTT | CASSFDRGYSNQPQHF
NA | TRBJ1-2 | TRBV4-3 | NA | TGCGCCAGCAGCCAACAGGTTCTATATGGCTACACCTTC | CASSQQVLYGYTF
NA | TRBJ1-3 | TRBV4-3 | NA | TGCGCCAGCAGCCAAGATCCCAGCTCTGGAAACACCATATATTTT | CASSQDPSSGNTIYF
TRBD1 | TRBJ2-7 | TRBV30 | NA | TGTGCCTGGAGTGGGGGAAAGGGGGCAATCCACGAGCAGTACTTC | CAWSGGKGAIHEQYF
NA | TRBJ2-7 | TRBV7-9 | NA | TGTGCCAGCAGTAAGCAGGCGGGGGCTGTTGCGCGCGAGCAGTACTTC | CASSKQAGAVAREQYF
NA | TRBJ2-6 | TRBV19 | NA | TGTGCCAGTAGTACCAGTAGAGGTATCTCTGGGGCCAACGTCCTGACTTTC | CASSTSRGISGANVLTF
NA | TRBJ1-2 | TRBV4-3 | NA | TGCGCCAGCAGCCAGCTAGTTCAGGGTTACGGCTACACCTTC | CASSQLVQGYGYTF
NA | TRBJ1-1 | TRBV9 | NA | TGTGCCAGCAGCGTACAATACACTGAAGCTTTCTTT | CASSVQYTEAFF
NA | TRBJ2-7 | TRBV19 | NA | TGTGCCAGTAGCAAGGGGCGGGGGCTCCTCTACGAGCAGTACTTC | CASSKGRGLLYEQYF
TRBD2 | TRBJ2-1 | TRBV4-3 | NA | TGCGCCAGCAGCCAAGTAGGACTAGCAGGTGAGCAGTTCTTC | CASSQVGLAGEQFF
NA | TRBJ1-2 | TRBV5-4 | NA | TGTGCCAGCAGCTTGGTTGGAGCGAACTATGGCTACACCTTC | CASSLVGANYGYTF
NA | TRBJ1-2 | TRBV7-9 | NA | TGTGCCAGCAGCTTAGAATCAGGAGGCCTCGGGGGCTACACCTTC | CASSLESGGLGGYTF
TRBD2 | TRBJ2-5 | TRBV6-6 | once | TGTGCCAGCAGTTACGGGGCGGGGGGTGGCGAGACCCAGTACTTC | CASSYGAGGGETQYF
NA | TRBJ1-1 | TRBV30 | once | TGTGCCTGGACGGGGGGCATAACTTACATGAACACTGAAGCTTTCTTT | CAWTGGITYMNTEAFF
TRBD1 | TRBJ1-1 | TRBV19 | NA | TGTGCCAGTAGTATTCCCTTTCTACAGGGGGCTGCTGAAGCTTTCTTT | CASSIPFLQGAAEAFF
NA | TRBJ1-1 | TRBV5-1 | NA | TGCGCCAGCAGCTCCGGACAGTACGGAGACACTGAAGCTTTCTTT | CASSSGQYGDTEAFF
NA | TRBJ2-6 | TRBV19 | NA | TGTGCCAGTAGTATAGTCTACTCTGGGGCCAACGTCCTGACTTTC | CASSIVYSGANVLTF
TRBD1 | TRBJ1-3 | TRBV11-2 | NA | TGTGCCAGCAGCTTCGGCAGGGGGCTTGGAAACACCATATATTTT | CASSFGRGLGNTIYF
TRBD1 | TRBJ1-2 | TRBV7-2 | once | TGTGCCAGCAGCCCAGCACAGGGGAAGTTAAATGGCTACACCTTC | CASSPAQGKLNGYTF
TRBD1 | TRBJ1-5 | TRBV7-6 | NA | TGTGCCAGCAGCCCCGGGACAGGACTTAATCAGCCCCAGCATTTT | CASSPGTGLNQPQHF
NA | TRBJ1-1 | TRBV7-9 | NA | TGTGCCAGCAGCTTACACGGGGGCACTGAAGCTTTCTTT | CASSLHGGTEAFF
TRBD1 | TRBJ1-3 | TRBV30 | NA | TGTGCCTGGAGTGGTCAGGGGGTGAGTGGAAACACCATATATTTT | CAWSGQGVSGNTIYF
TRBD1 | TRBJ1-5 | TRBV12-5 | NA | TGTGCTAGTGGTTTTCAGGGGGATCAGCCCCAGCATTTT | CASGFQGDQPQHF
NA | TRBJ2-3 | TRBV9 | NA | TGTGCCAGCAGCGCCGAAATAGGGGGTGGAACAGATACGCAGTATTTT | CASSAEIGGGTDTQYF
NA | TRBJ2-7 | TRBV2 | NA | TGTGCCAGCAGTGGTCAGATAACCTACGAGCAGTACTTC | CASSGQITYEQYF
NA | TRBJ1-2 | TRBV7-9 | once | TGTGCCAGCAGCTGGGACAACTTTAACTATGGCTACACCTTC | CASSWDNFNYGYTF
TRBD1 | TRBJ2-3 | TRBV10-3 | NA | TGTGCCATCAGTGGCAGGGGGTCTAGCACAGATACGCAGTATTTT | CAISGRGSSTDTQYF
TRBD2 | TRBJ2-3 | TRBV5-6 | NA | TGTGCCAGCAGCAAGACTAGCGGGGGGGGCACAGATACGCAGTATTTT | CASSKTSGGGTDTQYF
TRBD1 | TRBJ1-6 | TRBV19 | once | TGTGCCAGTAGTCCAGGGGGAAATTCACCCCTCCACTTT | CASSPGGNSPLHF
NA | TRBJ1-1 | TRBV5-1 | NA | TGCGCCAGCAGCCACACCACTGACAGAGCTTCTGAAGCTTTCTTT | CASSHTTDRASEAFF
TRBD1 | TRBJ1-2 | TRBV9 | once | TGTGCCAGCAGCGTAGGTGCAGGGGGAGTCTATGGCTACACCTTC | CASSVGAGGVYGYTF
NA | TRBJ1-2 | TRBV29-1 | NA | TGCAGCGCGTGGACAGTTGGCTACACCTTC | CSAWTVGYTF
NA | TRBJ1-2 | TRBV7-8 | NA | TGTGCCAGCAGCTTAAACCAGGATGCTAACTATGGCTACACCTTC | CASSLNQDANYGYTF
NA | TRBJ2-1 | TRBV12-5 | NA | TGTGCTAGTGGTTTGGGGACAGCCTCCTACAATGAGCAGTTCTTC | CASGLGTASYNEQFF
NA | TRBJ1-1 | TRBV7-2 | NA | TGTGCCAGCAGCGCTCGGTGGGAGTACACTGAAGCTTTCTTT | CASSARWEYTEAFF
NA | TRBJ1-2 | TRBV5-1 | NA | TGCGCCAGCAGCTTGGATGGGGGCACTCCCTATGGCTACACCTTC | CASSLDGGTPYGYTF
TRBD1 | TRBJ2-7 | TRBV5-1 | NA | TGCGCCAGCAGCTCGAATCCAGGGGGCGAGCACTACTCCTACGAGCAGTACTTC | CASSSNPGGEHYSYEQYF
TRBD1 | TRBJ1-6 | TRBV6-5 | NA | TGTGCCAGCAGTGACAGGGAGACCTATTCACCCCTCCACTTT | CASSDRETYSPLHF
NA | TRBJ2-3 | TRBV4-1 | NA | TGCGCCAGCAGCCAAGATAGCCCGCGAGATACGCAGTATTTT | CASSQDSPRDTQYF
NA | TRBJ1-2 | TRBV25-1 | NA | TGTGCCAGCAGTGAATGGGCGGGGATGTATGGCTACACCTTC | CASSEWAGMYGYTF
TRBD1 | TRBJ2-6 | TRBV7-8 | few | TGTGCCAGCAGCCAATATACAGGGGTAGGGGCCAACGTCCTGACTTTC | CASSQYTGVGANVLTF
TRBD1 | TRBJ1-4 | TRBV4-3 | few | TGCGCCAGCAGCCAGCGATCCCGGCAGGGGGCGGGGGCTAATGAAAAACTGTTTTTT | CASSQRSRQGAGANEKLFF
NA | TRBJ1-1 | TRBV18 | NA | TGTGCCAGCTCCCGAGGGCAAGACACTGAAGCTTTCTTT | CASSRGQDTEAFF
TRBD1 | TRBJ2-5 | TRBV7-2 | NA | TGTGCCAGCAGCTTAATTCTTGGGACAGAGAAAGAGACCCAGTACTTC | CASSLILGTEKETQYF
NA | TRBJ2-5 | TRBV2 | few | TGTGCCAGCACGGGAACAGGGCAAGAGACCCAGTACTTC | CASTGTGQETQYF
NA | TRBJ1-6 | TRBV2 | NA | TGTGCCAGCAGTGAAACAGGGTCTAATTCACCCCTCCACTTT | CASSETGSNSPLHF
NA | TRBJ1-1 | TRBV10-2 | NA | TGCGCCAGCAACCAGGGGAACACTGAAGCTTTCTTT | CASNQGNTEAFF
NA | TRBJ2-5 | TRBV5-1 | NA | TGCGCCAGCAGCCAGGACCCAGGGGAGACCCAGTACTTC | CASSQDPGETQYF
TRBD2 | TRBJ2-3 | TRBV7-6 | NA | TGTGCCAGCAGCTTAGGCACTAGCGGCACAGATACGCAGTATTTT | CASSLGTSGTDTQYF
NA | TRBJ1-1 | TRBV12-5 | NA | TGTGCTAGTGGTTTGGACAGCCGCGACACTGAAGCTTTCTTT | CASGLDSRDTEAFF